Only a few counts were recorded for the clone carrying this T cell receptor beta chain. The data originate from a study of blood T cell repertoires in COVID-19. Study-wide context: PBMCs, B-cell-depleted T cells, or T cells provided the cDNA or gDNA that made up the material.

Authors' analysis steps: Nucleated cell counts were estimated from reference gene primer amplification. Clones were read by immunoSEQ multiplex PCR, and TCRdb kept only the in-frame ones, dropping some. V and J calls and clone size are copied from that table; D and trimming were computed from the DNA. In the table there are about 210,000 clones, 92% of which are singletons. Germline-derived CDR1 and CDR2 are SEHNR and FQNEAQ (reference sequence). V lost 3 bases to trimming and J lost 2 bases, with 13 bases between them. The CDR3 covers 15 residues. The sequenced sample consisted of peripheral blood. This clonotype was obtained from a man aged 25-45 years with acute or convalescent COVID-19. The chain links TRBV7-9 to TRBJ1-1; D is undetermined. The CDR3 sequence: CASSFPVERNTEAFF. CDR3 DNA sequence: TGTGCCAGCAGCTTCCCCGTGGAGCGCAACACTGAAGCTTTCTTT. The whole variable domain, filled in from reference TRBV7-9 and TRBJ1-1, reads DTGVSQNPRHKITKRGQNVTFRCDPISEHNRLYWYRQTLGQGPEFLTYFQNEAQLEKSRLLSDRFSAERPKGSFSTLEIQRTEQGDSAMYLCASSFPVERNTEAFFGQGTRLTVV.